This T cell receptor beta chain is from a study of blood T cell repertoires in COVID-19. Authors' analysis steps: Amplification from reference gene primers served as the basis for estimated nucleated cell counts. Here immunoSEQ multiplex PCR was the method, and the copy in TCRdb shows in-frame clones only, minus some. V and J calls and clone size come straight from that table; D and trimming were deduced from the DNA. The sample includes some 530,000 clones, 88% of them seen just once. Trimming cost V 5 bases and J 4 bases, with 8 bases left between them. The CDR3 runs to 12 residues. Sequencing was performed on PBMCs or T cells enriched from blood (not recorded which). The V and J genes are TRBV12-3 or TRBV12-4 and TRBJ1-1; D unresolved. This receptor was obtained from a woman aged 55-70 years who had recovered from COVID-19. CDR3 coding DNA: TGTGCCAGCAGTCCCCGTATCACTGAAGCTTTCTTT. Translation gives CASSPRITEAFF.